The present TCR beta chain was sequenced within a study of tumor-infiltrating lymphocytes in glioblastoma multiforme. Findings of the study overall: Unequal TCR RNA per T cell might skew measured clone sizes. No surface-marker sorting into functional T cell subtypes was done.

On this clonotype itself: Its matching antigen is unknown. Compared with germline, one end of the junction differs, possibly owing to a read error.

TCR beta libraries were built from RNA through three nested multiplex PCR rounds using modified ARM-PCR. TCRB cDNA was made from 0.4 to 0.6 ug total RNA. Unique molecular identifiers were not described for the libraries. TCRdb reprocessed the multiplex PCR reads with MiXCR, giving one entry per CDR3 protein. The sample lists about 15,000 distinct CDR3 sequences; 55% to 85% were seen once. This clonotype was sampled from a male donor with glioblastoma. Material for sequencing was brain tumor tissue.

CDR3 in amino acids: CASSWTANTEAIF. CDR3 in DNA: TGTGCCAGCAGTTGGACGGCGAACACTGAAGCTATCTTT. The J gene is TRBJ1-1, the V gene TRBV6-5, with no clear D. The CDR3 loop spans 13 amino acids. CDR1 is MNHEY, CDR2 SVGAGI, per germline.